Sequencing of this T cell receptor (beta chain) was carried out in a study of naive and memory T cell subsets. Findings and limits, study-wide: Far more TCRs reportedly came from tuberculin skin test site biopsies. TCR transcript changes with activation or differentiation may affect this RNA method. Tuberculin site TCR excess was interpreted as type IV hypersensitivity infiltration.

Ligated cDNA underwent four rounds of PCR with nested alpha and beta constant region primers and SP2. TCRdb fed the UMI-ligation and nested PCR reads into MiXCR, producing one record per CDR3 protein. The table has some 14,000 distinct CDR3 sequences, roughly 5% seen once; the top ten hold approximately 8.9%. CDR1 is SQVTM, CDR2 ANQGSEA, per germline. The CDR3 sequence is 14 residues long. V shed 5 bases, J shed 12 bases, and the junction held 16 bases outside the gene matches. Treatment meaning: skin biopsy from PPD injection site in Mantoux-positive individual. The library had UMIs added by 3' ligation of an oligonucleotide to TCR cDNA. Unsorted total RNA, 1 to 1000 ng, was DNase treated before reverse transcription. Remarks on this clonotype: As yet, its antigen is unknown.

The TCR originated in an adult in good health. Sequenced material: skin, taken from a tuberculin skin test site. The V and J genes are TRBV29-1 and TRBJ2-1; 7 positions match TRBD1. The CDR3 loop reads CSVTSIGQVFGQFF. The CDR3, as DNA: TGCAGCGTTACGTCCATAGGACAGGTTTTTGGGCAGTTCTTC.